This T cell receptor (beta chain) was recorded in a study of blood T cells in healthy people across ages. Germline trimming cut 7 bases from V and 2 bases from J; bases unmatched to any gene: 19. Germline-derived CDR1 and CDR2 are SQVTM and ANQGSEA. The CDR3 totals 17 residues. About this clonotype: Its antigen remains unknown.

The use of a sample-barcoded 5' primer and a J-beta primer mix characterized a second PCR of about 7 to 12 cycles. Researchers report that a template-switch adaptor with 12 random nucleotides tagged each cDNA molecule. TCRdb reprocessed the 5' RACE reads with MiXCR, giving one entry per CDR3 protein. Here the sample spans 1,500,000 or so distinct CDR3 sequences, 45% to 70% being singletons. Regarding the study as a whole: Across the age range, TCR beta diversity per million T cells fell in a roughly linear way. A greater number of naive CD4+ cells and higher diversity distinguished long-lived donors from aged donors. The unknown donor CMV status may have confounded expanded clonotype changes.

The source is a man younger than 30 in good health. The genes are TRBV29-1 and TRBJ2-7; TRBD1 matches 8 bases. Sequenced: blood. CDR3 loop: CSADPRTGNSLPYEQYF. The CDR3 DNA follows: TGCAGCGCCGACCCCAGGACAGGGAACTCTCTACCCTACGAGCAGTACTTC.